These 20 T cell receptor beta chains came from one sample sequenced in a study of shared clonotypes between healthy human individuals. Naive CD8 cells lacked CD45RO and underwent positive selection for CCR7, leaving out terminally differentiated effector memory CD45RA+ cells. TCRdb's table, derived via immunoSEQ multiplex PCR, lists solely in-frame clones and lacks some. The sample has 700,000 to 950,000 clones, about 96% seen once. The source material was naive CD8+ T cells sorted from blood. Every receptor here comes from a man aged 25 to 40 in good health.

CDR3 protein: CASSPGQGHGYTF. The DNA of the CDR3 is TGTGCCAGCAGCCCTGGACAGGGTCATGGCTACACCTTC. The rearrangement joins TRBV7-9 to TRBJ1-2, with TRBD1 matching over 8 bases. The ends lost 5 bases at V and 6 bases at J; junction bases unmatched: 5. Looked up from germline, CDR1 is SEHNR and CDR2 is FQNEAQ (reference sequence). This CDR3 region has 13 residues.

This rearrangement joins TRBV7-2 to TRBJ2-3; a possible D gene is TRBD2 (6 bases). Trimming removed 7 bases at V and 4 bases at J, with 18 bases between. Looked up from germline, CDR1 is SGHTA and CDR2 is FQGNSA. The CDR3 loop spans 15 amino acids. Here the CDR3 reads CASTPPGLPSDTQYF. The CDR3, as DNA: TGTGCCAGCACCCCGCCGGGACTCCCTTCAGATACGCAGTATTTT.

This clone was detected only once. The sample contains more than one DNA sequence encoding this CDR3. V and J are TRBV19 and TRBJ2-1; D possibly corresponds to TRBD2 (6 bases). CDR1 and CDR2 (germline): LNHDA, SQIVND (reference sequence). The CDR3 extends over 13 amino acids. V was clipped by 6 bases and J by 5 bases, with 11 bases between them. Here the CDR3 DNA reads TGTGCCAGTAGCCTGGGCGGGGACAATGAGCAGTTCTTC. It specifies CASSLGGDNEQFF.

The chain recombines TRBV4-1 with TRBJ1-2; TRBD1 matches at 9 bases. Per the germline V gene, CDR1 is MGHRA and CDR2 is YSYEKL. CDR3 length: 15 residues. J gave up 8 bases and V 3 bases, and 10 bases lay outside the gene matches. Here the CDR3 DNA reads TGCGCCAGCAGCCATGGACAGGGGATTGTGGTGGGCTACACCTTC. It encodes CASSHGQGIVVGYTF.

The J gene is TRBJ1-5, the V gene TRBV9, with D maybe TRBD1 (5 bases). Trimming pared 2 bases from V and 7 bases from J, leaving 10 bases between. Germline-derived CDR1 and CDR2 are SGDLS and YYNGEE. The CDR3 length is 13 residues. The CDR3 DNA reads as TGTGCCAGCAGCGTCTGGGGGGACCAGCCCCAGCATTTT. This gives the protein CASSVWGDQPQHF.

V and J are TRBV7-9 and TRBJ2-1, with 7 nucleotides matching TRBD2. V was pared by 2 bases and J by 2 bases, with 3 bases of the junction left unmatched. The CDR3 loop spans 15 amino acids. Germline CDR1 and CDR2: SEHNR and FQNEAQ (reference sequence). This CDR3 is CASSLLAEPYNEQFF. The DNA for the CDR3 is TGTGCCAGCAGCTTACTAGCGGAACCCTACAATGAGCAGTTCTTC. Full variable domain (rest looked up from reference TRBV7-9 and TRBJ2-1): DTGVSQNPRHKITKRGQNVTFRCDPISEHNRLYWYRQTLGQGPEFLTYFQNEAQLEKSRLLSDRFSAERPKGSFSTLEIQRTEQGDSAMYLCASSLLAEPYNEQFFGPGTRLTVL.

The V call is TRBV7-6, the J call TRBJ1-4; 7 bases match TRBD1. The V gene end was trimmed by 0 bases and the J gene end by 4 bases; junction bases not matched to a gene: 11. From germline, CDR1 is SGHVS and CDR2 FNYEAQ. The CDR3 runs 18 residues. In DNA, the CDR3 is TGTGCCAGCAGCTTAGCGGCATTCATAACAGGGGATAATGAAAAACTGTTTTTT. It translates to CASSLAAFITGDNEKLFF.

A word on this clone: The same CDR3 is also encoded by other DNA sequences in this sample. This chain's CDR3 is CASSPGSGSYEQYF. CDR3 DNA: TGTGCCAGCAGCCCTGGGTCCGGATCCTACGAGCAGTACTTC. The chain employs TRBV7-6 and TRBJ2-7; no reliable D call. V lost 5 bases and J lost 1, with 12 bases in between. Germline CDR1 and CDR2: SGHVS and FNYEAQ. The CDR3 covers 14 residues.

The chain is built from TRBV6-5 and TRBJ2-1, with 9 bases matching TRBD1. CDR1 is MNHEY and CDR2 is SVGAGI in the germline V gene. V shed 2 bases and J 7 bases; nucleotides not matched to a gene: 9. CDR3 length equals 16 residues. The CDR3 bases are TGTGCCAGCAGTTACCTGGGGGGGACAGGGTTGAATGAGCAGTTCTTC. It codes for CASSYLGGTGLNEQFF.

The chain combines TRBV9 with TRBJ1-2; D gene ambiguous. Trimming took 7 bases from V and 5 from J, leaving 12 bases between them. Germline V gene data show CDR1 as SGDLS and CDR2 as YYNGEE. CDR3 length: 12 amino acids. In DNA, the CDR3 is TGTGCCAGCCTCTCCCGACCGTATGGCTACACCTTC. Translated, it gives CASLSRPYGYTF.

This chain links TRBV18 with TRBJ1-1; D is possibly TRBD1 (5 bases). Germline V lookup: CDR1 KGHSH, CDR2 LQKENI. Trimming left V 8 bases short and J 1 base short, with 14 bases between. This CDR3 region has 14 residues. The CDR3 DNA is TGTGCCAGCCAACGTAGAGGGGCGAACACTGAAGCTTTCTTT. Encoded protein: CASQRRGANTEAFF. Drawing the rest from reference TRBV18 and TRBJ1-1, the complete variable domain is NAGVMQNPRHLVRRRGQEARLRCSPMKGHSHVYWYRQLPEEGLKFMVYLQKENIIDESGMPKERFSAEFPKEGPSILRIQQVVRGDSAAYFCASQRRGANTEAFFGQGTRLTVV.

J is TRBJ2-7 and V is TRBV12-2; the table names TRBD2, a call not compared with the DNA. TRBV12-2 is assigned pseudogene status. CDR3 length: 15 residues. CDR3 DNA sequence: TGTGCAAGTCGCGACAAACACGAAGGGAGCTACGAGCAGTACTTC. Translated: CASRDKHEGSYEQYF.

This clone was observed once. Here the CDR3 DNA reads TGTGCCAGCTCACCAAACTTCAACCGGGACAGGGATTACGAGCAGTACTTC. Its protein is CASSPNFNRDRDYEQYF. The chain recombines TRBV18 with TRBJ2-7, with 9 bases lining up with TRBD1. The CDR3 runs 17 residues. V dropped 2 bases and J dropped 4; count of bases not matched to a gene: 12. Germline V lookup: CDR1 KGHSH, CDR2 LQKENI.

The rearrangement joins TRBV28 to TRBJ1-5, with D unresolved. CDR1 is MDHEN, CDR2 SYDVKM, per germline. Trimming removed 2 bases from V and 1 base from J, with 6 bases in between. This CDR3 has 14 residues. CDR3 protein: CASSLVFSNQPQHF. CDR3 sequence (DNA): TGTGCCAGCAGTTTAGTTTTCAGCAATCAGCCCCAGCATTTT.

The count of this clone is one. V usage is TRBV11-2 and J usage is TRBJ2-1; 10 nucleotides match TRBD2. The CDR3 runs to 16 residues. Germline-derived CDR1 and CDR2 are SGHAT and FQNNGV. The junction had 8 bases not matched to a gene; V was cut back by 4 bases and J by 5 bases. In DNA form, the CDR3 reads TGTGCCAGCAGCTCCCCTCGGACTAGCGGACACAATGAGCAGTTCTTC. Translated: CASSSPRTSGHNEQFF.

CDR3 region: CSGISGSFEDTQYF. Here the CDR3 DNA reads TGCAGCGGAATTAGCGGGAGTTTCGAAGATACGCAGTATTTT. The chain carries TRBV29-1 and TRBJ2-3; 9 bases fit TRBD2. The V gene's germline CDR1 is SQVTM and CDR2 ANQGSEA. V gave up 7 bases and J gave up 5 bases; unmatched junction bases: 10. The CDR3 covers 14 residues.

J is TRBJ2-7 and V is TRBV2; a possible D gene is TRBD2 (6 bases). Trimming took off 1 base at V and 3 bases at J, with 16 bases between the two ends. Germline CDR1 and CDR2: SNHLY and FYNNEI. The CDR3 has 16 amino acids. The CDR3 sequence is CASSEGGAGSIYEQYF. CDR3 DNA sequence: TGTGCCAGCAGTGAAGGTGGGGCGGGGTCCATCTACGAGCAGTACTTC.

In DNA form, the CDR3 reads TGCGCCAGCAGCCCCCTTTACAATGAGCAGTTCTTC. This codes for CASSPLYNEQFF. This rearrangement joins TRBV10-2 to TRBJ2-1; D gene ambiguous. Germline CDR1 reads WSHSY; CDR2 reads SAAADI. The CDR3 spans 12 residues. Trimming cost V 6 bases and J 4 bases, with 7 bases left between them.

V and J are TRBV18 and TRBJ2-7, with 9 bases lining up with TRBD1. V lost 3 bases and J lost 2; bases outside the gene matches: 5. Germline CDR1 is KGHSH and CDR2 is LQKENI. This CDR3 contains 15 residues. The DNA of the CDR3 is TGTGCCAGCTCACCGGGACAGGGATTTACCTACGAGCAGTACTTC. Protein sequence: CASSPGQGFTYEQYF.

This rearrangement joins TRBV6-1 to TRBJ2-1, with TRBD1 identical over 12 bases. With V trimmed by 8 bases and J by 9 bases, 5 bases remained unmatched. Germline CDR1 reads MNHNS; CDR2 reads SASEGT. The CDR3 loop spans 13 amino acids. CDR3 coding DNA: TGTGCCAGCGGAGGGACAGGGGGCATTGAGCAGTTCTTC. Its protein is CASGGTGGIEQFF.